This TCR beta chain was sequenced during a study of post-analysis software for immune sequencing data (dated by TCRdb to 2015 to 2017). With regard to the full study: Disease courses on record covered relapsing-remitting, secondary progressive and progressive-relapsing multiple sclerosis, though some patients had no subtype annotation. A subset of samples was prepared in parallel using single-end sample barcoding, then pooled and co-amplified after Illumina adapter ligation. The patient repertoires were set against eleven to twelve previously published healthy control repertoires from donors whose ages ranged from roughly 6 to 26 years.

About this clonotype itself: Its antigen target is currently unknown. One end of the junction varies from germline; a read error may be responsible.

The sample's time point label is to be understood as: second blood draw from one MS patient after hematopoietic stem cell transplantation. TCR beta repertoires were profiled from peripheral blood of about a dozen young patients with multiple sclerosis to demonstrate the VDJtools post-analysis software. The multiple sclerosis patients were children and adolescents between about 6 and 16 years of age. Points the paper makes about the study in general: Significantly lower normalized Chao1 diversity was found in multiple sclerosis patients than in controls, suggesting substantial peripheral T-cell clonal expansion. The control group was slightly older than the multiple sclerosis patient group. Significantly higher frequencies in patients than in controls were found for roughly 5 TRBV segments, including TRBV5-6, TRBV5-1 and TRBV20-1. Strong co-clustering of samples prepared in the same batch was shown by direct clustering with F measure, prompting a batch-effect correction.

The CDR3 starts with the cysteine, ends with the phenylalanine, and has 15 residues. Left in the record is the CDR3 DNA by itself, 45 bases read in frame from the first base. From the germline V gene (reference sequence), CDR1 is DFQATT and CDR2 is SNEGSKA. Libraries were prepared through PCR. Reads for this sample came from an Illumina HiSeq 2500. To reduce PCR and sequencing biases, unique molecular identifiers were built into the TCR beta cDNA libraries. Some 500,000 cDNA molecules were obtained for every 1 to 10 million input T cells, so each molecule roughly corresponded to one T cell. The patient libraries were prepared and sequenced with the same protocol used for the earlier healthy control dataset. Within a given batch, samples were prepared together, multiplexed and sequenced on the same HiSeq lane. The authors' pipeline ran thus. MIGEC handled the raw barcoded reads, throwing out single-read molecular identifier groups before consensus assembly and CDR3 extraction. Clonotype tables were post-analysed with VDJtools, normalizing diversity by down-sampling all datasets to the smallest sample size. To correct batch-related cross-sample contamination, repertoire overlap clustering matched CDR3 amino acid sequences but not nucleotide sequences. TCRdb's own reprocessing of the public reads used fastp at Q25 and MiXCR and kept productive beta chains. A single entry per CDR3 protein holds the most common genes and DNA from its merged rows. The V and J calls shown here were made by TCRdb, not taken from the authors' results. Counted in this sample were under 200,000 distinct CDR3 sequences; roughly 35% of them appeared once. The ten largest clones add up to 28% of the sample.

The sequence was collected from a girl under 18 with multiple sclerosis. Donor details come from another sample of the same person, matched by shared clones. The chain links TRBV20-1 with TRBJ2-5, with 10 bases in between that match TRBD2. The sequencing here drew on blood, taken after autologous hematopoietic stem cell transplantation. The CDR3: CSIPSGGGAVETRYF. The sequenced DNA is TGCAGCATACCGAGCGGGGGGGGCGCGGTGGAGACCCGGTACTTC.